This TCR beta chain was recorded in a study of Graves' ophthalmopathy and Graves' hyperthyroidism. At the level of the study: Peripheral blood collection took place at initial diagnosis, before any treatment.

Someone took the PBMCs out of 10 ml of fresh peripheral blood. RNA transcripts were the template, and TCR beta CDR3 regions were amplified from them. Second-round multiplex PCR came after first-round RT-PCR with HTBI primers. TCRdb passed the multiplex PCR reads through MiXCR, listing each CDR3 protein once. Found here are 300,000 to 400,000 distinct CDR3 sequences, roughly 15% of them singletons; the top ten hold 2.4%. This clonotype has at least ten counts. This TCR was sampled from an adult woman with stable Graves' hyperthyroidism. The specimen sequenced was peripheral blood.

The CDR3 protein is CASSFHPAGPSTSEQYF. Written as DNA, the CDR3 is TGTGCCAGCAGTTTCCACCCGGCGGGGCCCTCAACTAGTGAGCAGTACTTC. V usage is TRBV12-3 or TRBV12-4 and J usage is TRBJ2-7, with D perhaps TRBD2 (6 bases). This CDR3 has 17 amino acids. Trimming took off 3 bases at V and 7 bases at J, with 25 bases between the two ends.